This T cell receptor (beta chain) was sequenced during a study of regulatory T cells in long-lasting Graves disease. Sequencing libraries for TCR beta were prepared with iRepertoire HTBI primers and Arm-PCR of CDR3 regions. TCRdb ran MiXCR on the multiplex PCR reads and lists one entry per CDR3 protein. This sample yields some 280,000 distinct CDR3 sequences, of which 20% to 25% are seen a single time; roughly 56% belongs to the top ten. Time point in this sample: persistent/refractory GD, antithyroid drugs over 5 years with positive TRAb. Extracted PBMC RNA gave rise to the TCR library. This clonotype occurred many times. The sequence came from a female donor with Graves disease. The sample in question was peripheral blood mononuclear cells (PBMCs), obtained when the disease was refractory, from a patient treated with antithyroid drugs.

CDR3 sequence (DNA): TGTGCCAGCAGTTTGCGGGGGGCTGGGGCCAACGTCCTGACTTTC. Residues: CASSLRGAGANVLTF. The chain employs TRBV28 and TRBJ2-6; 8 nucleotides match TRBD2. The V gene's germline CDR1 is MDHEN and CDR2 SYDVKM. This CDR3 comprises 15 residues. V was pared by 3 bases and J by 2 bases, with 0 bases of the junction left unmatched.